A selection of T cell receptor beta chains follows, all from one sample in a study of OX40 agonist ivuxolimab in advanced cancers. Assay: immunoSEQ multiplex PCR; the TCRdb copy retains only in-frame clones and omits some. The repertoire consists of some 68,000 clones, with 80% to 90% occurring once and the leading ten covering 4%. Sequencing was performed on CD4+ or CD8+ T cells sorted from blood, taken in a trial of the OX40 agonist ivuxolimab. The receptors were gathered from an adult with an advanced solid tumor such as melanoma, head and neck, liver or kidney cancer. Each CDR3 is given with its conserved first and last residue. The order of the fields is V gene, clone size, CDR3 length, J gene, D gene, CDR3 protein, CDR3 DNA. D genes are given only for firm matches. Expanded clones are given a class, and other clones once, few, many or no size at all.

TRBV9	NA	16	TRBJ2-2	NA	CASSVGLVPNTGELFF	TGTGCCAGCAGCGTAGGATTAGTTCCGAACACCGGGGAGCTGTTTTTT
TRBV5-1	NA	17	TRBJ2-1	TRBD2	CASSLAGQSGSLNEQFF	TGCGCCAGCAGCTTGGCCGGTCAAAGCGGGAGCCTCAATGAGCAGTTCTTC
TRBV28	NA	14	TRBJ1-2	NA	CASTTGDPLRGYTF	TGTGCCAGCACCACGGGGGACCCGCTCAGAGGCTACACCTTC
TRBV28	NA	12	TRBJ1-2	NA	CASARGGYGYTF	TGTGCCAGCGCCCGGGGGGGGTATGGCTACACCTTC
TRBV6-4	NA	13	TRBJ1-3	NA	CASIDTVGNTIYF	TGTGCCAGCATAGACACCGTCGGAAACACCATATATTTT
TRBV5-1	NA	16	TRBJ2-1	TRBD2	CASSSAMAGGIGEQFF	TGCGCCAGCAGCTCGGCTATGGCGGGGGGGATTGGTGAGCAGTTCTTC
TRBV7-9	few	16	TRBJ1-3	TRBD1	CASSPRQGSSGNTIYF	TGTGCCAGCAGCCCCCGACAGGGGAGCTCTGGAAACACCATATATTTT
TRBV7-2	NA	15	TRBJ2-1	TRBD2	CASSLALAGVVEQFF	TGTGCCAGCAGCTTAGCTCTAGCGGGAGTGGTTGAGCAGTTCTTC
TRBV30	NA	13	TRBJ1-4	NA	CAWSAQTNEKLFF	TGTGCCTGGAGTGCACAAACTAATGAAAAACTGTTTTTT
TRBV5-6	once	14	TRBJ1-5	NA	CASSFQRTNQPQHF	TGTGCCAGCAGCTTCCAAAGAACTAATCAGCCCCAGCATTTT
TRBV21-1	NA	16	TRBJ2-7	NA	CASSKALDSGAYEQYF	TGTGCCAGCAGCAAAGCGCTTGATAGCGGAGCCTACGAGCAGTACTTC
TRBV5-1	NA	15	TRBJ2-5	TRBD2	CASSSGTSGSQTQYF	TGCGCCAGCAGCTCAGGGACTAGCGGGAGTCAGACCCAGTACTTC
TRBV5-6	NA	18	TRBJ2-5	NA	CASSSQVVLRGRGETQYF	TGTGCCAGCAGCTCACAGGTGGTGCTCCGAGGCCGAGGGGAGACCCAGTACTTC
TRBV27	NA	15	TRBJ2-1	TRBD2	CASSYGLAGGHEQFF	TGTGCCAGCAGTTACGGACTAGCGGGAGGTCATGAGCAGTTCTTC
TRBV6-1	NA	13	TRBJ2-2	NA	CASGEGVTGELFF	TGTGCCAGCGGGGAAGGGGTCACCGGGGAGCTGTTTTTT
TRBV18	NA	15	TRBJ1-2	NA	CASSPSRLNNYGYTF	TGTGCCAGCTCACCATCCAGACTGAATAACTATGGCTACACCTTC
TRBV7-2	few	13	TRBJ2-7	NA	CASSPDAMDEQYF	TGTGCCAGCAGCCCCGACGCTATGGACGAGCAGTACTTC
TRBV27	NA	14	TRBJ1-6	TRBD1	CASRRQGENSPLHF	TGTGCCAGCAGAAGACAGGGGGAAAATTCACCCCTCCACTTT
TRBV12-5	NA	13	TRBJ2-7	NA	CASGFDRLYEQYF	TGTGCTAGTGGTTTTGACAGACTCTACGAGCAGTACTTC
TRBV5-5	NA	15	TRBJ1-5	NA	CASSLTGYSNQPQHF	TGTGCCAGCAGCTTGACAGGGTATAGCAATCAGCCCCAGCATTTT
TRBV28	NA	15	TRBJ2-7	TRBD1	CASSPWTGLSYEQYF	TGTGCCAGCAGTCCGTGGACAGGGCTCTCCTACGAGCAGTACTTC
TRBV5-1	NA	14	TRBJ2-7	NA	CASSLGGAAYEQYF	TGCGCCAGCAGCTTGGGAGGGGCGGCCTACGAGCAGTACTTC
TRBV7-8	NA	14	TRBJ1-2	NA	CASSPTAQGGGYTF	TGTGCCAGCAGCCCAACGGCACAGGGAGGTGGCTACACCTTC
TRBV6-8	NA	14	TRBJ1-2	NA	CASRKIRSKTGYTF	TGTGCCAGCAGAAAAATTCGAAGTAAAACTGGCTACACCTTC
TRBV6-6	NA	14	TRBJ2-7	NA	CASSRTGLNYEQYF	TGTGCCAGCAGCCGGACCGGACTGAACTACGAGCAGTACTTC
TRBV25-1	few	15	TRBJ1-6	TRBD1	CASSESDRGLSPLHF	TGTGCCAGCAGTGAATCAGACAGGGGCCTTTCACCCCTCCACTTT
TRBV14	NA	16	TRBJ2-5	TRBD2	CASSLLAGGPRETQYF	TGTGCCAGCAGCCTTCTAGCGGGAGGGCCACGAGAGACCCAGTACTTC
TRBV5-4	NA	12	TRBJ1-1	NA	CASSLRGNPAFF	TGTGCCAGCAGCTTGCGGGGCAATCCAGCTTTCTTT
TRBV5-1	NA	14	TRBJ2-7	TRBD1	CASSLGGTAYEQYF	TGCGCCAGCAGCTTGGGGGGGACAGCCTACGAGCAGTACTTC
TRBV6-5	NA	15	TRBJ2-7	NA	CASSYSRGRTYEQYF	TGTGCCAGCAGTTACTCGAGGGGTAGGACCTACGAGCAGTACTTC
TRBV5-4	NA	13	TRBJ1-2	NA	CASSSGRPRGYTF	TGTGCCAGCAGCTCTGGACGCCCCCGGGGCTACACCTTC
TRBV2	NA	12	TRBJ1-1	NA	CASSVEFTEAFF	TGTGCCAGCTCCGTGGAGTTCACTGAAGCTTTCTTT
TRBV9	NA	16	TRBJ1-2	TRBD1	CASSPRTGGLNYGYTF	TGTGCCAGCAGCCCGAGGACAGGGGGGCTTAACTATGGCTACACCTTC
TRBV5-4	NA	15	TRBJ1-6	TRBD1	CASSSGQGLSSPLHF	TGTGCCAGCAGCTCAGGACAGGGTTTAAGTTCACCCCTCCACTTT
TRBV11-3	NA	16	TRBJ2-7	NA	CASSLDGPGGAYEQYF	TGTGCCAGCAGCTTAGACGGACCCGGTGGGGCCTACGAGCAGTACTTC
TRBV2	NA	15	TRBJ1-5	TRBD1	CASSRDRGFEGAQHF	TGTGCCAGCAGTCGCGACAGGGGGTTCGAAGGGGCCCAGCATTTT
TRBV7-3	NA	15	TRBJ2-7	TRBD2	CASSYTSGDSYEQYF	TGTGCCAGCAGCTACACTAGCGGGGACTCCTACGAGCAGTACTTC
TRBV6-1	NA	12	TRBJ1-6	NA	CASSEDRSPLHF	TGTGCCAGCAGTGAGGATCGCTCACCCCTCCACTTT
TRBV28	few	12	TRBJ2-1	NA	CASSTPSSEQFF	TGTGCCAGCAGTACCCCTAGCAGTGAGCAGTTCTTC
TRBV30	NA	15	TRBJ1-5	NA	CAWSVSGGGNQPQHF	TGTGCCTGGAGTGTGAGCGGCGGTGGCAATCAGCCCCAGCATTTT
TRBV7-2	few	15	TRBJ1-1	TRBD1	CASSSTGDRGTEAFF	TGTGCCAGCAGCTCGACGGGGGACAGGGGCACTGAAGCTTTCTTT
TRBV6-6	NA	14	TRBJ1-1	TRBD1	CASSAGGGNTEAFF	TGTGCCAGCAGTGCAGGGGGAGGGAACACTGAAGCTTTCTTT
TRBV27	NA	17	TRBJ1-3	NA	CASSLSNPGSSGNTIYF	TGTGCCAGCAGTTTATCGAACCCAGGCAGCTCTGGAAACACCATATATTTT
TRBV5-1	NA	16	TRBJ2-3	TRBD1	CASSQTGGGLSDTQYF	TGCGCCAGCAGCCAGACAGGGGGTGGTTTATCGGATACGCAGTATTTT
TRBV11-3	NA	18	TRBJ2-2	TRBD2	CASSNPGTSGMDTGELFF	TGTGCCAGCAGCAACCCAGGGACTAGCGGGATGGACACCGGGGAGCTGTTTTTT
TRBV5-1	NA	15	TRBJ2-7	TRBD1	CASSQTGQGAYEQYF	TGCGCCAGCAGCCAAACTGGACAGGGGGCTTACGAGCAGTACTTC
TRBV7-2	NA	18	TRBJ2-6	TRBD1	CASSLDGTGNSGANVLTF	TGTGCCAGCAGCTTAGATGGGACAGGCAACTCTGGGGCCAACGTCCTGACTTTC
TRBV4-2	NA	14	TRBJ2-2	TRBD1	CASTPTGGTGELFF	TGTGCCAGCACCCCGACAGGGGGGACCGGGGAGCTGTTTTTT
TRBV5-1	NA	15	TRBJ2-7	NA	CASSPRTGSPSEQYF	TGCGCCAGCAGCCCTCGAACGGGATCCCCATCCGAGCAGTACTTC
TRBV29-1	NA	14	TRBJ2-1	TRBD1	CSVTGTGWYNEQFF	TGCAGCGTTACCGGGACAGGGTGGTACAATGAGCAGTTCTTC